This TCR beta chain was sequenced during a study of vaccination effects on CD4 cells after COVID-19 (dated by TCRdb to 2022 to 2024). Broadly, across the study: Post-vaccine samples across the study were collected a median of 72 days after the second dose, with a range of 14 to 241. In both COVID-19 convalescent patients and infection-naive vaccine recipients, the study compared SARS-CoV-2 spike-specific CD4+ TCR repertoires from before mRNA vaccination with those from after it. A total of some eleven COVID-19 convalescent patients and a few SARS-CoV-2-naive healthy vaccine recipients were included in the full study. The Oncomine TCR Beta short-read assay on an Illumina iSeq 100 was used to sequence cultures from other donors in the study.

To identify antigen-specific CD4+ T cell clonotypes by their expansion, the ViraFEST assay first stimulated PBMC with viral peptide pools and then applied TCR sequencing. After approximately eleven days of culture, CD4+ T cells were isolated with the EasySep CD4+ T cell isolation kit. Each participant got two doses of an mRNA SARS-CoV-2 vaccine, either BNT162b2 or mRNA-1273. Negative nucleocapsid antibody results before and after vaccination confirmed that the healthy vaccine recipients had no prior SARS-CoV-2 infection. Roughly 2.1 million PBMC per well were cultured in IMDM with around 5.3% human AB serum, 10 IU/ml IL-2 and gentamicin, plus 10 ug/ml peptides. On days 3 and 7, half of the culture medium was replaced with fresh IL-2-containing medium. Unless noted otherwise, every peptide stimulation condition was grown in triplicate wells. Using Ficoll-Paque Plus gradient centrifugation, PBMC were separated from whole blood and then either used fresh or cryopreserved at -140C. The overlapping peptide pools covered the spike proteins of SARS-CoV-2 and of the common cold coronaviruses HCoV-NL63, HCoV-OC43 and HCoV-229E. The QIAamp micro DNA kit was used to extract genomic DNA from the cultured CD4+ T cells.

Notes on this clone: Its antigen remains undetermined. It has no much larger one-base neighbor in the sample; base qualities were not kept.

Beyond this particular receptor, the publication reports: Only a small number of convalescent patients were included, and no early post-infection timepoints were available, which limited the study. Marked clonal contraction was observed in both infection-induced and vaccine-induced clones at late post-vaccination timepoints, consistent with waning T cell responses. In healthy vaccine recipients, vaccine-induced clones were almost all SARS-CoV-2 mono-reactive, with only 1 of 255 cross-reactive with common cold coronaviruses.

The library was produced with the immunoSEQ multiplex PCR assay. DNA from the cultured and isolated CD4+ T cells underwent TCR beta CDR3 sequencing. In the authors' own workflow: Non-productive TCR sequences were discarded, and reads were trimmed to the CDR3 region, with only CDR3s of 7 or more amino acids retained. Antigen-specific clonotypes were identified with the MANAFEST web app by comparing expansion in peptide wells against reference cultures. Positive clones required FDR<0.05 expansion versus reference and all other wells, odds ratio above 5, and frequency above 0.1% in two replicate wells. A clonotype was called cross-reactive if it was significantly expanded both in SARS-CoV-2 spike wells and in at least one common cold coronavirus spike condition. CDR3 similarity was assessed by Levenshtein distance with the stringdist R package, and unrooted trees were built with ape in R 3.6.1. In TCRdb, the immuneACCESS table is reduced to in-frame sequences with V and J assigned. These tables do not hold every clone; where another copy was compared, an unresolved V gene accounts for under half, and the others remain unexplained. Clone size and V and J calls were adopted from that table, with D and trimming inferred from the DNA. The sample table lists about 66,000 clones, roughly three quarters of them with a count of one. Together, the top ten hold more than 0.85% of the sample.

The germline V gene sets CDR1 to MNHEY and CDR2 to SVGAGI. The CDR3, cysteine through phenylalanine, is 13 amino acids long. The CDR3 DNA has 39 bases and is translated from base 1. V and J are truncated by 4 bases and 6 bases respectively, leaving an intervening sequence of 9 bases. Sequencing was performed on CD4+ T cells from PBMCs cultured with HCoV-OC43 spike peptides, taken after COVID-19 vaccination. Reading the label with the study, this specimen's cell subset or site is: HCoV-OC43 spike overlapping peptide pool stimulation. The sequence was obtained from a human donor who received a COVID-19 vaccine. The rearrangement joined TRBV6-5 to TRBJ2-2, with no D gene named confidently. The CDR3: CASSFIGAGELFF. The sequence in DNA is TGTGCCAGCAGTTTCATTGGCGCCGGGGAGCTGTTTTTT.